The source of this T cell receptor (beta chain) is a study of OX40 agonist ivuxolimab in advanced cancers. Generated by immunoSEQ multiplex PCR, the TCRdb table keeps only in-frame clones and is missing some. The table records more than 55,000 clones, just over 85% of them present only once. V lost 3 bases to trimming and J lost 0 bases, with 5 bases between them. Germline CDR1 is KGHSH and CDR2 is LQKENI. The CDR3 is made up of 14 amino acids. This receptor was taken from an adult with an advanced solid tumor such as melanoma, head and neck, liver or kidney cancer. The chain employs TRBV18 and TRBJ1-4; D is unclear. This specimen was CD4+ or CD8+ T cells sorted from blood, taken in a trial of the OX40 agonist ivuxolimab. The CDR3 DNA is TGTGCCAGCTCACCGGAAGCAACTAATGAAAAACTGTTTTTT. This codes for CASSPEATNEKLFF.